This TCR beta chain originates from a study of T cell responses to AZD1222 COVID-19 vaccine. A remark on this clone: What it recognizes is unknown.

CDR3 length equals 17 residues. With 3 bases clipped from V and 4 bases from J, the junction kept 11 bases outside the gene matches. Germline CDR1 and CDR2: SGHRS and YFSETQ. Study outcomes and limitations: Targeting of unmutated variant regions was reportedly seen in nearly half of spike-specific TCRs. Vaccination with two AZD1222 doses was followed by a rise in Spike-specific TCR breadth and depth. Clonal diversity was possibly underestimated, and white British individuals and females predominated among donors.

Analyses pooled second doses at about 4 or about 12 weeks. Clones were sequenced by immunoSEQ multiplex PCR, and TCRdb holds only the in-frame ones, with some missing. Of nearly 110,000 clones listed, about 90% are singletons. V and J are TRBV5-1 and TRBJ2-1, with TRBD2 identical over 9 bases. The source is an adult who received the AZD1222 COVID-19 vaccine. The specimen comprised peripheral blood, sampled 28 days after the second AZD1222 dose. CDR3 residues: CASSSLAGGASYNEQFF. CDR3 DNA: TGCGCCAGCAGCTCCCTGGCGGGGGGGGCCTCATACAATGAGCAGTTCTTC.